Included here is one T cell receptor beta chain sequence, with context. The target antigen is unknown. V shed 8 bases, J shed 4 bases, and the junction held 4 bases outside the gene matches. Per the germline V gene, CDR1 is SGHDN and CDR2 is FVKESK. CDR3 length: 12 residues. This record belongs to a study of cytomegalovirus exposure and HLA in healthy donors. Overall study context: The approximately 660 first-cohort repertoires shared a platform with the 130 or so validation repertoires, as reported in a later analysis.

General study results and limits: Diagnosis of cytomegalovirus status made by the classifier reportedly showed high specificity and sensitivity.

The table came from immunoSEQ multiplex PCR; TCRdb's copy has only in-frame clones and leaves some out. The table shows some 150,000 clones, with 85% to 90% occurring only once. The V and J genes are TRBV14 and TRBJ1-2; 7 bases fit TRBD1. Sample: PBMCs. This receptor was identified in a woman aged 25 to 39 in good health and CMV-seronegative. The CDR3 DNA reads as TGTGCCAGCTCAGGGGGGATCTATGGCTACACCTTC. This gives the protein CASSGGIYGYTF.